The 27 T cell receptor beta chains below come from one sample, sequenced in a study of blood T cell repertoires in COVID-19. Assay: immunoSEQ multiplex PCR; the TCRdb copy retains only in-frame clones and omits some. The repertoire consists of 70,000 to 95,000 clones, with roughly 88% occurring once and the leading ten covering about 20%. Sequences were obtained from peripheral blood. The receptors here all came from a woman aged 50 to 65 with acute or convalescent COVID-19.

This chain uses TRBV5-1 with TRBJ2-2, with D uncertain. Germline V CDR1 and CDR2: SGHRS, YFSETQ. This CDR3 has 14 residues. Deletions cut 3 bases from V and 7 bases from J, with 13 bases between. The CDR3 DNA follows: TGCGCCAGCAGCTCGACACTTCCTGGCGGGGAGCTGTTTTTT. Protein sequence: CASSSTLPGGELFF.

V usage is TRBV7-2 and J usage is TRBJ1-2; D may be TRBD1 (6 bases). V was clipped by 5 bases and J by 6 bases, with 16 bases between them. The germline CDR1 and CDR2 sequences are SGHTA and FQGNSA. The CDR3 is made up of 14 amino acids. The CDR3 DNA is TGTGCCAGCAGCACCCTACAGGGAGTCCATGGCTACACCTTC. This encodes CASSTLQGVHGYTF.

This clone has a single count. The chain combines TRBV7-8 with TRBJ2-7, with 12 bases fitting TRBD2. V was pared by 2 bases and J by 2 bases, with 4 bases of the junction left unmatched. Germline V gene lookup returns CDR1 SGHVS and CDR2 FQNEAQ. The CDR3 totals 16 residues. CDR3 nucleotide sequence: TGTGCCAGCAGCTTAATCAGGACTAGCGGGGCCTACGAGCAGTACTTC. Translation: CASSLIRTSGAYEQYF.

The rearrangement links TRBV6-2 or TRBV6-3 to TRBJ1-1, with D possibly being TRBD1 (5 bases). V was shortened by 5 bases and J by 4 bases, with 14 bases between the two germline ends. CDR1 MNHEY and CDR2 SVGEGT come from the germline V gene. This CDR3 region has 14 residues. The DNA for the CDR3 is TGTGCCAGCAGTCGACAGTTCGCGAGCACTGAAGCTTTCTTT. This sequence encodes CASSRQFASTEAFF.

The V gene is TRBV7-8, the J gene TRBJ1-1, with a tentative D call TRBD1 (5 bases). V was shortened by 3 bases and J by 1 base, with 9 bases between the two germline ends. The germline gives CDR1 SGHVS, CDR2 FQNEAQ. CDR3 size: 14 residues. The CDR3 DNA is TGTGCCAGCAGCTTCGACAGCCGGAACACTGAAGCTTTCTTT. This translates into CASSFDSRNTEAFF. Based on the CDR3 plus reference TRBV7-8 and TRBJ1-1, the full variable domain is GAGVSQSPRYKVAKRGQDVALRCDPISGHVSLFWYQQALGQGPEFLTYFQNEAQLDKSGLPSDRFFAERPEGSVSTLKIQRTQQEDSAVYLCASSFDSRNTEAFFGQGTRLTVV.

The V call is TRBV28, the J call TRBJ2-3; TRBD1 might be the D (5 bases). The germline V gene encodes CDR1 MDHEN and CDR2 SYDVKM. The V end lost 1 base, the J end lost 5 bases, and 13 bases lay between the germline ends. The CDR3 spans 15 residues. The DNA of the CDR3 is TGTGCCAGCAGTTTATCGCAGGGTGGAAGAGATACGCAGTATTTT. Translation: CASSLSQGGRDTQYF.

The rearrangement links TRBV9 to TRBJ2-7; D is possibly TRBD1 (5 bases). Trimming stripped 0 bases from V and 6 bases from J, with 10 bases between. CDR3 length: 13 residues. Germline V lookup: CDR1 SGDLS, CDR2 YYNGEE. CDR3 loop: CASSVGQGSEQYF. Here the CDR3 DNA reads TGTGCCAGCAGCGTAGGTCAGGGAAGCGAGCAGTACTTC.

CDR3 region: CASSVEAGGLQTQYF. The CDR3 DNA is TGTGCCAGCAGCGTAGAGGCAGGGGGCCTACAGACCCAGTACTTC. The chain is built from TRBV9 and TRBJ2-5, with 8 positions matching TRBD1. The CDR3 has 15 amino acids. Losses at the gene ends were 0 bases for V and 6 bases for J; bases not matched to a gene: 7. The germline gives CDR1 SGDLS, CDR2 YYNGEE.

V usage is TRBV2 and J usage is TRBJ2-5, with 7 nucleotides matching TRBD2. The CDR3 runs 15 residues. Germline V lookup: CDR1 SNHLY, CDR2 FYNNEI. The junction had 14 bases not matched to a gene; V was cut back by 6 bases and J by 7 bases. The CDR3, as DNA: TGTGCCAGCAGCCCTCTGTGGGGGGGGGAAGGGACCCAGTACTTC. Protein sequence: CASSPLWGGEGTQYF.

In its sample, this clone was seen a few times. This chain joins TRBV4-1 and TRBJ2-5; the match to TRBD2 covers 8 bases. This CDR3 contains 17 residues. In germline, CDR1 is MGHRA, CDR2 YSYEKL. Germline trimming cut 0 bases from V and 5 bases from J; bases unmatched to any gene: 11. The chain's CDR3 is CASSQDSLGGAGETQYF. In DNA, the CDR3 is TGCGCCAGCAGCCAAGATTCGCTCGGGGGGGCGGGTGAGACCCAGTACTTC.

The CDR3 sequence: CASSISRTSNSPLHF. CDR3 coding DNA: TGTGCCAGTAGTATATCCCGTACATCAAATTCACCCCTCCACTTT. The V and J genes are TRBV19 and TRBJ1-6; D call uncertain. Germline CDR1 and CDR2: LNHDA and SQIVND (reference sequence). V was cut by 2 bases and J by 7 bases, with 12 bases left in between. CDR3 length equals 15 residues.

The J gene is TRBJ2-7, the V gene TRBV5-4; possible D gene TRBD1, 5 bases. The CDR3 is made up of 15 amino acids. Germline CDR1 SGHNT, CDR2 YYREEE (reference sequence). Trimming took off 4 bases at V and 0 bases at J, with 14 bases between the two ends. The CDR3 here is CASSQGAGSSYEQYF. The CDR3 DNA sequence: TGTGCCAGCAGCCAAGGGGCAGGTAGCTCCTACGAGCAGTACTTC.

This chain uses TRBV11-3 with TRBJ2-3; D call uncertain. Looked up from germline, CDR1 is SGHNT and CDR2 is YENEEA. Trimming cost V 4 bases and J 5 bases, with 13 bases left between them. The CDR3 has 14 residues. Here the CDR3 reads CASSSPNREDTQYF. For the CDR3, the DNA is TGTGCCAGCAGCTCTCCCAATCGAGAAGATACGCAGTATTTT.

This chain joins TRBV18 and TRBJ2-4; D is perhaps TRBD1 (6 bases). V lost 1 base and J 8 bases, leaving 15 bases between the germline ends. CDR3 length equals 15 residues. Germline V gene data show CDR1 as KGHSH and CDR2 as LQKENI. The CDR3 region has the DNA TGTGCCAGCTCACCACGGCAGGGGTCGAAGGACATTCAGTACTTC. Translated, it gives CASSPRQGSKDIQYF.

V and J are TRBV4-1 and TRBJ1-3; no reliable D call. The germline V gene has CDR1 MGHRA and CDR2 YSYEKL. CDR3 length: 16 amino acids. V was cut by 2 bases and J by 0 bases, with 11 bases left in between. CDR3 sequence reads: CASSQYFAGSGNTIYF. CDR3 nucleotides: TGCGCCAGCAGCCAATATTTCGCGGGCTCTGGAAACACCATATATTTT.

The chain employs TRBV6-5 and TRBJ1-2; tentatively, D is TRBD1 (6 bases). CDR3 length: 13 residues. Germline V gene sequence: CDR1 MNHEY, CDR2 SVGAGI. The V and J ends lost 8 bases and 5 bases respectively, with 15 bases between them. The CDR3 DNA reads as TGTGCCAGCGCTCTTTTCAGGGGTTATGGCTACACCTTC. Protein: CASALFRGYGYTF.

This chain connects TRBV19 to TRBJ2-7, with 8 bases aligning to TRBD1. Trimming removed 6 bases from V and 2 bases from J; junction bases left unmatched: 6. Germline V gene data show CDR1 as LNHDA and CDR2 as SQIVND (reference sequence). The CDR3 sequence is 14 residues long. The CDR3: CASRAKDRAYEQYF. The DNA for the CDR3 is TGTGCCAGTAGGGCCAAGGACAGGGCCTACGAGCAGTACTTC.

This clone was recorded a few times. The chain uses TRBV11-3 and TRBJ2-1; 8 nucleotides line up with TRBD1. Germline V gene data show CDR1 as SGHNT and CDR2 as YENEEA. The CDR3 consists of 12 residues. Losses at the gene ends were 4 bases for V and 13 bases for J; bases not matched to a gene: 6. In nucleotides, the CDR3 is TGTGCCAGCAGCTACCGGGACAGGCCTCAGTTCTTC. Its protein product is CASSYRDRPQFF.

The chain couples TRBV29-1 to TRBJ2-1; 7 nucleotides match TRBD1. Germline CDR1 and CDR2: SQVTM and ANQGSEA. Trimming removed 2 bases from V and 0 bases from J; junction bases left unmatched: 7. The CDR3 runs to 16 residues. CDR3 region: CSVESGTADSYNEQFF. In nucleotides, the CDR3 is TGCAGCGTTGAATCCGGGACAGCTGACTCCTACAATGAGCAGTTCTTC.

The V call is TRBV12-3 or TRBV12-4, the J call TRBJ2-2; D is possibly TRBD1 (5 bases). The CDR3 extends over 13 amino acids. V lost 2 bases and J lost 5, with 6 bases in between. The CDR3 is CASSLRGTGELFF. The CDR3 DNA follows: TGTGCCAGCAGTTTAAGGGGAACCGGGGAGCTGTTTTTT.

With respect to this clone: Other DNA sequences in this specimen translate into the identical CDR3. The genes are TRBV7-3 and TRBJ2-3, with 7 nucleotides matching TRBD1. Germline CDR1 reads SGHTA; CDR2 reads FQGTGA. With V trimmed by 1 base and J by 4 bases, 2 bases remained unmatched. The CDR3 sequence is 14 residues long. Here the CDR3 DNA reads TGTGCCAGCAGCTTAAGCAGGGGGTCAGATACGCAGTATTTT. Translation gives CASSLSRGSDTQYF.

CDR3 sequence reads: CASSHPKRGGAGNTEAFF. CDR3 bases: TGTGCCAGCAGCCACCCAAAGCGAGGGGGCGCGGGGAACACTGAAGCTTTCTTT. The chain joins TRBV3-1 (or the pseudogene TRBV3-2) to TRBJ1-1; TRBD1 matches at 7 bases. Germline CDR1 LGHDT, CDR2 YNNKEL (reference sequence). This CDR3 is built from 18 residues. Trimming took 3 bases from V and 1 from J; bases not matched to a gene: 14.

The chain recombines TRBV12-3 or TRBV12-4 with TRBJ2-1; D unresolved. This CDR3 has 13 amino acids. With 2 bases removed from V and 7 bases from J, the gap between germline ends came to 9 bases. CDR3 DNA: TGTGCCAGCAGTTTAAACCCGGGTAATGAGCAGTTCTTC. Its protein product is CASSLNPGNEQFF.

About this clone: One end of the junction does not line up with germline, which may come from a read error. In DNA, the CDR3 is TGTGCCTGGAGTCGGACTAGCACCGATACGCAGTATTTT. Protein product: CAWSRTSTDTQYF. The chain is built from TRBV30 and TRBJ2-3; 8 bases align to TRBD2. The CDR3 is 13 amino acids. From germline, CDR1 is GTSNPN and CDR2 SVGIG (reference sequence).

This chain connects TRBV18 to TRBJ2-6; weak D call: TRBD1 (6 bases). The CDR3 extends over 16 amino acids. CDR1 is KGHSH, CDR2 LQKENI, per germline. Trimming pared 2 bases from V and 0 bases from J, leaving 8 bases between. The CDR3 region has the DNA TGTGCCAGCTCACCAACGGACAGCTCTGGGGCCAACGTCCTGACTTTC. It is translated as CASSPTDSSGANVLTF. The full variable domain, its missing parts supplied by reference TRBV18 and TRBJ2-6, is NAGVMQNPRHLVRRRGQEARLRCSPMKGHSHVYWYRQLPEEGLKFMVYLQKENIIDESGMPKERFSAEFPKEGPSILRIQQVVRGDSAAYFCASSPTDSSGANVLTFGAGSRLTVL.

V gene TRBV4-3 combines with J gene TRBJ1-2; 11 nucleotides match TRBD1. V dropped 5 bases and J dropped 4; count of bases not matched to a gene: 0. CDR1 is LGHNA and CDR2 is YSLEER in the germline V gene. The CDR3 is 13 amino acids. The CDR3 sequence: CASSGTGGYGYTF. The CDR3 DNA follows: TGCGCCAGCAGCGGGACAGGGGGCTATGGCTACACCTTC.

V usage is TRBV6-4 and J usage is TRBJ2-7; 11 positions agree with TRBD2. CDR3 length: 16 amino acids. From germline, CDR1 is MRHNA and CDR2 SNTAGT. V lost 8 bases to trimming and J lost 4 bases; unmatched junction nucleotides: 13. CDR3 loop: CASGDSGRDGSYEQYF. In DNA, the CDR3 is TGTGCCAGCGGGGATAGCGGGAGGGACGGATCTTACGAGCAGTACTTC.